This paragraph covers one T cell receptor beta chain sequence. The length of the CDR3 is 16 residues. Losses at the gene ends were 2 bases for V and 1 base for J; bases not matched to a gene: 7. The germline gives CDR1 MNHEY, CDR2 SMNVEV (reference sequence). Study processing details: Estimation of nucleated cell counts relied on the amplification of reference gene primers. TCRdb's table, derived via immunoSEQ multiplex PCR, lists solely in-frame clones and lacks some. The V and J calls and clone size were taken over from that table, and D and trimming were inferred from the DNA. This table has 150,000 or so clones, about four fifths appearing once. The data stem from a study of blood T cell repertoires in COVID-19. Overall study: Some COVID-19 samples were acute and others convalescent; all came from the United States, Italy and Spain. PBMCs, B-cell-depleted T cells, or T cells provided the cDNA or gDNA that made up the material.

This clonotype originated in a woman over 75 with acute or convalescent COVID-19. The sample taken for sequencing was peripheral blood. V is TRBV27 and J is TRBJ2-7; 8 nucleotides line up with TRBD2. Here the CDR3 reads CASSLAGGRFSYEQYF. In DNA form, the CDR3 reads TGTGCCAGCAGTTTAGCGGGGGGACGGTTTTCCTACGAGCAGTACTTC.